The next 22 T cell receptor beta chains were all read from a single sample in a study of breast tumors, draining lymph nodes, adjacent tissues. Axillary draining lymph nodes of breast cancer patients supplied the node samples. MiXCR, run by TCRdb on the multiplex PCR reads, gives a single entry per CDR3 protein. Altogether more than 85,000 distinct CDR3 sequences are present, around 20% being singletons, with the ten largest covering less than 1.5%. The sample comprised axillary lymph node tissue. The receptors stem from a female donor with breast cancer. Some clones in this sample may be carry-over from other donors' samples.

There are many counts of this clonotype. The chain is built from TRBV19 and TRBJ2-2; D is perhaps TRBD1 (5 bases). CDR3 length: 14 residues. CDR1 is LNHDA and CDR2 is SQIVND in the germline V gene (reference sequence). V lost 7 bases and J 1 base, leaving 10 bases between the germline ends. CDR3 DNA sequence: TGTGCCAGTACCGATACAGGGAACACCGGGGAGCTGTTTTTT. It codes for CASTDTGNTGELFF.

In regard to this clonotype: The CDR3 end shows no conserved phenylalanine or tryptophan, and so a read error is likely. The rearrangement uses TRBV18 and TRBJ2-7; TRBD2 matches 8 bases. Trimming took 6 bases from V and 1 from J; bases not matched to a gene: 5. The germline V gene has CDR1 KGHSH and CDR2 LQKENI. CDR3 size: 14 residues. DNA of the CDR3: TGTGCCAGCTCCCTCGGGAGGGGTTCCTACGAGCAGTACCTC. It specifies CASSLGRGSYEQYL.

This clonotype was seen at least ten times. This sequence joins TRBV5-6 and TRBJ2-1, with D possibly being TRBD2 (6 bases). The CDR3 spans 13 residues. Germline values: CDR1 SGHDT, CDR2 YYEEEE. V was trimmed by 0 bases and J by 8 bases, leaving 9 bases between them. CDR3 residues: CASSLEGDYEQFF. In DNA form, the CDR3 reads TGTGCCAGCAGCTTGGAAGGGGACTATGAGCAGTTCTTC.

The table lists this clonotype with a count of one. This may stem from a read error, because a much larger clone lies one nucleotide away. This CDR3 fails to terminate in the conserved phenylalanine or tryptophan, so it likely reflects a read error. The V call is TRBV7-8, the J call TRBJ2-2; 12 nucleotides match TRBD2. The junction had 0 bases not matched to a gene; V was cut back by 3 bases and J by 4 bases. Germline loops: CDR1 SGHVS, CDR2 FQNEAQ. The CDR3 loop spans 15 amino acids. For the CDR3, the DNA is TGTGCCAGCAGCTTGGGACTAGCGGGCACCGGGGAGCTGTTTCTT. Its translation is CASSLGLAGTGELFL.

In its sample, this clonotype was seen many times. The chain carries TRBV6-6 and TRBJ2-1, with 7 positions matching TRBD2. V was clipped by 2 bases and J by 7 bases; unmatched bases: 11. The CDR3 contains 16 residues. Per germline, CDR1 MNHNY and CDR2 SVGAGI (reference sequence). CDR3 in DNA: TGTGCCAGCAGTTACGAGGGCGGGAGTTCTGGAAATGAGCAGTTCTTC. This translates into CASSYEGGSSGNEQFF.

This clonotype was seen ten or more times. The CDR3 region is CASSEVSGFGEKLFF. The CDR3, as DNA: TGCGCCAGCAGTGAAGTTTCGGGGTTCGGTGAAAAACTGTTTTTT. This chain connects TRBV10-2 to TRBJ1-4; D unclear. There are 15 residues in the CDR3. The V gene's germline CDR1 is WSHSY and CDR2 SAAADI. V was shortened by 3 bases and J by 7 bases, with 15 bases between the two germline ends.

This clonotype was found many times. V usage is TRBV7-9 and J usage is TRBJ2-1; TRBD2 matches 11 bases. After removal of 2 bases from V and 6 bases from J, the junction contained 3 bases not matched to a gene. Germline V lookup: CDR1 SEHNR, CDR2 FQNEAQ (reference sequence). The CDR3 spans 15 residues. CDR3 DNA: TGTGCCAGCAGCTTACTAGCGGGAGGAGTCAATGAGCAGTTCTTC. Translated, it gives CASSLLAGGVNEQFF.

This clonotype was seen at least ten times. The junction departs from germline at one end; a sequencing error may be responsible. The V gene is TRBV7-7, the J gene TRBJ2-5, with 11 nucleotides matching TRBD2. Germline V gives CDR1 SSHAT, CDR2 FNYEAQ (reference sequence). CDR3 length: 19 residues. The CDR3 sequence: CASSLAPPGVAGGQETQYF. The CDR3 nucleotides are TGTGCTAGCAGCTTAGCCCCCCCGGGGGTAGCGGGAGGGCAAGAGACCCAGTACTTC. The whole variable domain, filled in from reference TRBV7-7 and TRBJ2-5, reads GAGVSQSPRYKVTKRGQDVTLRCDPISSHATLYWYQQALGQGPEFLTYFNYEAQPDKSGLPSDRFSAERPEGSISTLTIQRTEQRDSAMYRCASSLAPPGVAGGQETQYFGPGTRLLVL.

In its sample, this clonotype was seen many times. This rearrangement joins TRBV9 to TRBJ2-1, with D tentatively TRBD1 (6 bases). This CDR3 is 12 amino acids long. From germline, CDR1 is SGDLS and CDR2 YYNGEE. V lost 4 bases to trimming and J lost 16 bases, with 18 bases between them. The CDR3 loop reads CASSTPGQGPFF. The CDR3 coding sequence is TGTGCCAGCAGCACCCCGGGGCAGGGGCCCTTCTTC.

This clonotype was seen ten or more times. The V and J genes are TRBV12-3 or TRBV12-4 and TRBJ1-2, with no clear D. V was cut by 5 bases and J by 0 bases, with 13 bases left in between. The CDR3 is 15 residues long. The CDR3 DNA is TGTGCCAGCAGTCCGGGAGTGCTAGCTAACTATGGCTACACCTTC. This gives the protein CASSPGVLANYGYTF.

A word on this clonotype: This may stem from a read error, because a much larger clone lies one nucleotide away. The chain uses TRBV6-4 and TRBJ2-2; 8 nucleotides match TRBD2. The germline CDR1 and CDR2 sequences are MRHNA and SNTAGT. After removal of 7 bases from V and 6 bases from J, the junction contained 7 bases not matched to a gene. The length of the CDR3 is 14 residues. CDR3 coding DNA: TGTGCCAGCAAACTGGGACTAGGAGCCGGGGAGCTGTTTTTT. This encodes CASKLGLGAGELFF.

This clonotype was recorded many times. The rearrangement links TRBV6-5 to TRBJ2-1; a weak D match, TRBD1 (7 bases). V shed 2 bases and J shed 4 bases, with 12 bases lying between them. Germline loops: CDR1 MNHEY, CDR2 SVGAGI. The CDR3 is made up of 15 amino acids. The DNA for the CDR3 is TGTGCCAGCAGTTACCAGGGGGGCAAGTACAATGAGCAGTTCTTC. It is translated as CASSYQGGKYNEQFF.

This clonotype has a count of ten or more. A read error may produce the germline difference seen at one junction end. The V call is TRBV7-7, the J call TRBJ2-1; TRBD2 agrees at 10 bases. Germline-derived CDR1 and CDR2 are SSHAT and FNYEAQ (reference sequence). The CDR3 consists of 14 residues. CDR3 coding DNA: TGTGCTAGCAGCCTAGGGACTAGCGTCAATGAGCAGTTCTTC. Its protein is CASSLGTSVNEQFF.

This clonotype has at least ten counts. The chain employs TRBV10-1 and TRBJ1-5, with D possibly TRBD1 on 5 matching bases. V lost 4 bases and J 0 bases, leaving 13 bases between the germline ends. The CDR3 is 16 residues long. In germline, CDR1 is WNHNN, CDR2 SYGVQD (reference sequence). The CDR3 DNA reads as TGCGCCAGCAGTGTCCTGGGGGGGGATAGCAATCAGCCCCAGCATTTT. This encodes CASSVLGGDSNQPQHF.

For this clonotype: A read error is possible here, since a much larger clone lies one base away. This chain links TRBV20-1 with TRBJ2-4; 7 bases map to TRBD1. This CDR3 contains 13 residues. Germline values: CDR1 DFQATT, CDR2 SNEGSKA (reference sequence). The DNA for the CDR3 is TGCAGTGCTGGAGACAGGGCCAAAACCATTCAGTACTTC. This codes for CSAGDRAKTIQYF.

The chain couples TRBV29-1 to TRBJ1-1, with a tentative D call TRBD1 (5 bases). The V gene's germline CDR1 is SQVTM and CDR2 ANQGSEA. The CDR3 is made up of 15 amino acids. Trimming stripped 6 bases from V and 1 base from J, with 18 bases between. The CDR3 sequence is CSVRGGAVKNTEAFF. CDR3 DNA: TGCAGCGTCCGGGGTGGGGCGGTTAAGAACACTGAAGCTTTCTTT.

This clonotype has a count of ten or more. The CDR3 DNA sequence: TGCAGTGCTAGAGATCCGGGGGCCTCAAGCGCAATTGAGCAGTTCTTC. Encoded protein: CSARDPGASSAIEQFF. This rearrangement joins TRBV20-1 to TRBJ2-1; TRBD1 or TRBD2 may be the D gene (6 bases each). V lost 0 bases and J lost 9, with 21 bases in between. This CDR3 is 16 amino acids long. Per germline, CDR1 DFQATT and CDR2 SNEGSKA (reference sequence).

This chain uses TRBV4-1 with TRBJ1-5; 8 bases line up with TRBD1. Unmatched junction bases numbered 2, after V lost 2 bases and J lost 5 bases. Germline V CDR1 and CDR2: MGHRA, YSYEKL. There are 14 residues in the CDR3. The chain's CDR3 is CASSQSGGDQPQHF. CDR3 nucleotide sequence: TGCGCCAGCAGCCAATCAGGGGGCGATCAGCCCCAGCATTTT.

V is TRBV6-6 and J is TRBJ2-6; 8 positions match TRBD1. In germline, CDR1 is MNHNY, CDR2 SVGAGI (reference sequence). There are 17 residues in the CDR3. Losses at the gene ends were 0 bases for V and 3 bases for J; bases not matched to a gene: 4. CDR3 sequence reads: CASSYSGRGRGANVLTF. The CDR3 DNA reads TGTGCCAGCAGTTACTCAGGCAGGGGGCGTGGGGCCAACGTCCTGACTTTC.

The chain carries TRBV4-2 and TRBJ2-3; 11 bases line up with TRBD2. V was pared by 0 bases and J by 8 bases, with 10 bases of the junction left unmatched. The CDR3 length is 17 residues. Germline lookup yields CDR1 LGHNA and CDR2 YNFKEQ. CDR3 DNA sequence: TGTGCCAGCAGCCAAGAGACTAGCGGGAAAGGGGCAGGTACGCAGTATTTT. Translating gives CASSQETSGKGAGTQYF.

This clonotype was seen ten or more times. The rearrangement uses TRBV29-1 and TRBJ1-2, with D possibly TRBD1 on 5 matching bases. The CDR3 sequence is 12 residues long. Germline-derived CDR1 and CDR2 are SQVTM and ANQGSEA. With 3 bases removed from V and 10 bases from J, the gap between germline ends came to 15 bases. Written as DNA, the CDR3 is TGCAGCGTTGATCGGCAGGGAGGGGACTACACCTTC. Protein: CSVDRQGGDYTF. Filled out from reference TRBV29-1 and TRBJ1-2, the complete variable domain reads SAVISQKPSRDICQRGTSLTIQCQVDSQVTMMFWYRQQPGQSLTLIATANQGSEATYESGFVIDKFPISRPNLTFSTLTVSNMSPEDSSIYLCSVDRQGGDYTFGSGTRLTVV.

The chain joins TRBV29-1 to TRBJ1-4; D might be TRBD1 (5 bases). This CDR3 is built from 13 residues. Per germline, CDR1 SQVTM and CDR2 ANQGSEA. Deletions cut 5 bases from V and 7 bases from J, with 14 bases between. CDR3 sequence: CSVFQGAGEKLFF. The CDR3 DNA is TGCAGCGTTTTCCAAGGGGCGGGTGAAAAACTGTTTTTT.